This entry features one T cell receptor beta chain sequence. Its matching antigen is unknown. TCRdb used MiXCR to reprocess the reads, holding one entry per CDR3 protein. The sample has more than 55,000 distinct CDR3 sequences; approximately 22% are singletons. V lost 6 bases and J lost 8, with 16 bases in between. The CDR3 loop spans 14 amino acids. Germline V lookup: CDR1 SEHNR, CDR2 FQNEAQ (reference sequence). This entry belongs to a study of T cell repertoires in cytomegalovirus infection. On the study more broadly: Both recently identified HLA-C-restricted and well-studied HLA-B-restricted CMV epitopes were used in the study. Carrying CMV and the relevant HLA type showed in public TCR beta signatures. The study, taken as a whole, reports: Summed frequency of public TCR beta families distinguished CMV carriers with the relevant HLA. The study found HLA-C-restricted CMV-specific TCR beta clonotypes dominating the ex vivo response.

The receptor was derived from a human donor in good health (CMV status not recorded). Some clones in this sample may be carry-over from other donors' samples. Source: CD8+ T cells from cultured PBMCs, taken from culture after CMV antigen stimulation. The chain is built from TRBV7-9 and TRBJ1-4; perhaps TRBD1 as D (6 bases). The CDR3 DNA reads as TGTGCCAGCAGAAGACAGGAGCTAGGGGAAAAACTGTTTTTT. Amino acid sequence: CASRRQELGEKLFF.